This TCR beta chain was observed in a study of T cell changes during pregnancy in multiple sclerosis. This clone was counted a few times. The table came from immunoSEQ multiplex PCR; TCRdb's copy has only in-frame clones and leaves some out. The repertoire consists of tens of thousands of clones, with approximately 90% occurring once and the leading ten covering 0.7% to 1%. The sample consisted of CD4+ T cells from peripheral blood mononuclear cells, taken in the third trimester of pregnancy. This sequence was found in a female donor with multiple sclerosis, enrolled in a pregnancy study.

The CDR3 DNA follows: TGTGCCAGCAGCGCTTCGACAGGGCGTAGCACTGAAGCTTTCTTT. Translation gives CASSASTGRSTEAFF. The chain carries TRBV7-2 and TRBJ1-1, with 7 bases fitting TRBD1. Losses at the gene ends were 5 bases for V and 4 bases for J; bases not matched to a gene: 10. This CDR3 is 15 amino acids long. The germline gives CDR1 SGHTA, CDR2 FQGNSA.